The clone carrying this T cell receptor (beta chain) was recorded only once. According to the study, genomic DNA was the template for TCR beta VDJ and CDR3 profiling. Using its own MiXCR run on the reads, TCRdb lists one record per CDR3 protein. Of about 160,000 distinct CDR3 sequences listed, over 70% are singletons. This entry comes from a study of CD8+CD57+ T cells in acquired aplastic anemia. The sequenced patients had an expansion of CD8+CD57+ cells seen by flow cytometry. Germline V lookup: CDR1 ENHRY, CDR2 SYGVKD. The CDR3 contains 14 residues. V shed 2 bases and J 6 bases; nucleotides not matched to a gene: 1.

The chain combines TRBV10-3 with TRBJ2-1, with TRBD1 matching 10 bases. This receptor was obtained from a human donor with aplastic anemia. The sample comprised sorted CD4+, CD8+, or CD8+CD57+ T cells (not recorded which) from PBMCs. CDR3 in DNA: TGTGCCATCAGTGAGGGACAGGGGGGCAATGAGCAGTTCTTC. Translating gives CAISEGQGGNEQFF.